This T cell receptor beta chain was sequenced during a study of blood T cell repertoires in COVID-19. The wider study: Researchers got acute and convalescent COVID-19 samples from the United States, Italy and Spain. T cells, B-cell-depleted T cells, or PBMCs supplied cDNA or gDNA.

Under the authors' procedure: Amplification of reference gene primers provided the estimated nucleated cell counts. Sequencing used immunoSEQ multiplex PCR; TCRdb keeps in-frame clones, though not all of them. V and J calls and clone size are given by that table; D and trimming were obtained from the DNA. The sample shows 150,000 to 200,000 clones, almost 80% of them seen only once. This clone was observed a single time. Germline V gives CDR1 MGHDK, CDR2 SYGVNS. The V gene lost 5 bases and the J gene lost 5 bases, with 20 bases spanning the gap. The CDR3 sequence is 16 residues long. What was sequenced was peripheral blood. The chain employs TRBV25-1 and TRBJ2-3, with D unresolved. The receptor's source is a man in his sixties with active or convalescent COVID-19. CDR3 coding DNA: TGTGCCAGCAGTCGCCCCGCTCGCGGCCGAGGAGATACGCAGTATTTT. Its translation: CASSRPARGRGDTQYF.